The 8 T cell receptor beta chains given below trace back to one sample, sequenced in a study of T cells in localized non-small cell lung cancer (dated by TCRdb to 2018 to 2021). Library generation was performed with the immunoSEQ multiplex PCR assay. TCRdb carries this immuneACCESS record with in-frame sequences only. Its versions omit some clonotypes, under half of them owing to an unresolved V gene in the studies checked, with the rest unexplained. The sample table lists some 34,000 clones, around four fifths of them with a count of one. The ten largest clones represent approximately 16% of the sample. Sequenced material: peripheral blood, taken before any cancer treatment. These receptors were taken from a male donor older than 55 with stage III squamous cell lung carcinoma.

Comment on this clone: One end of the junction does not line up with germline, which may come from a read error. The chain is built from TRBV6-5 and TRBJ1-2, with D possibly being TRBD1 (5 bases). CDR1 MNHEY and CDR2 SVGAGI come from the germline V gene. The CDR3 length is 14 residues. CDR3 sequence reads: CASSYSGTDYDYTF. The CDR3 region has the DNA TGTGCCAGCAGTTACTCGGGGACTGATTATGACTACACCTTC.

The chain uses TRBV30 and TRBJ1-1; D might be TRBD1 (5 bases). This CDR3 region has 15 residues. V gave up 5 bases and J gave up 5 bases, with 21 bases separating them. Germline CDR1 is GTSNPN and CDR2 is SVGIG (reference sequence). In DNA form, the CDR3 reads TGTGCCTGGTCTTTCCAGCGGGCGTCAGGGACTGAAGCTTTCTTT. It translates to CAWSFQRASGTEAFF.

This clone has only a few counts. The chain uses TRBV19 and TRBJ2-7; D not certain. V shed 8 bases and J shed 0 bases, with 11 bases lying between them. CDR3 size: 13 residues. From germline, CDR1 is LNHDA and CDR2 SQIVND (reference sequence). CDR3 bases: TGTGCCAGTCAGTCGGATAGCTCCTACGAGCAGTACTTC. Translating gives CASQSDSSYEQYF.

The chain is built from TRBV4-3 and TRBJ2-2; no clear D. V dropped 4 bases and J dropped 4 bases, with 13 bases sitting between them. Germline lookup yields CDR1 LGHNA and CDR2 YSLEER. The CDR3 contains 15 residues. The CDR3 region is CASSRGVMSTGELFF. The DNA for the CDR3 is TGCGCCAGCAGCCGCGGTGTAATGAGCACCGGGGAGCTGTTTTTT.

The chain combines TRBV19 with TRBJ1-1, with TRBD1 matching over 10 bases. The germline CDR1 and CDR2 sequences are LNHDA and SQIVND (reference sequence). The V and J ends lost 5 bases and 9 bases, in that order; junction bases with no gene match: 12. The CDR3 runs to 15 residues. This CDR3 reads CASSLSRDRGGQAFF. CDR3 sequence (DNA): TGTGCCAGTAGTCTATCCCGGGACAGGGGAGGCCAAGCTTTCTTT. The whole variable domain, remainder taken from reference TRBV19 and TRBJ1-1, is DGGITQSPKYLFRKEGQNVTLSCEQNLNHDAMYWYRQDPGQGLRLIYYSQIVNDFQKGDIAEGYSVSREKKESFPLTVTSAQKNPTAFYLCASSLSRDRGGQAFFGQGTRLTVV.

The chain carries TRBV4-3 and TRBJ2-3; TRBD2 matches at 11 bases. Germline assignment: CDR1 LGHNA and CDR2 YSLEER. J lost 1 base, V lost 0 bases, and 6 bases had no gene match. CDR3 size: 18 residues. CDR3 DNA: TGCGCCAGCAGCCAAGATCAATTAGCGGGAGGGGGCACAGATACGCAGTATTTT. This translates into CASSQDQLAGGGTDTQYF.

The chain carries TRBV6-5 and TRBJ2-2; D perhaps matches TRBD2 (6 bases). The CDR3 has 14 amino acids. The germline V gene encodes CDR1 MNHEY and CDR2 SVGAGI. Trimming took 6 bases from V and 13 from J, leaving 21 bases between them. The CDR3 loop is CASRPTGVPLGLFF. Written as DNA, the CDR3 is TGTGCCAGCAGACCGACGGGAGTACCGTTGGGGCTGTTTTTT.

In this sample, this clone turned up a few times. This chain uses TRBV7-9 with TRBJ2-7; TRBD2 agrees at 10 bases. The CDR3 has 15 residues. Per the germline V gene, CDR1 is SEHNR and CDR2 is FQNEAQ (reference sequence). The junction had 8 bases not matched to a gene; V was cut back by 8 bases and J by 1 base. CDR3 region: CASGLIAGGSYEQYF. CDR3 DNA: TGTGCCAGCGGACTTATAGCGGGGGGTTCCTACGAGCAGTACTTC.